This TCR beta chain was identified in a study of persistence of HIV-infected CD4 T cells. This clone was counted a single time. Its target is not known. Sequencing used immunoSEQ version 4 in survey mode. The assay was immunoSEQ multiplex PCR, and TCRdb's table has in-frame clones only and misses some. This sample carries about 36,000 clones, around four fifths of them seen once, and the ten largest clones take roughly 0.99%. The CDR3 contains 18 residues. In germline, CDR1 is LGHDT, CDR2 YNNKEL (reference sequence). The V gene lost 0 bases and the J gene lost 10 bases, with 22 bases spanning the gap. The stimulus was an HIV-1 Gag 15-mer peptide pool, about 1 ug/peptide/mL. CD40L/CD69 double-negative CD45RO-high memory CD4+ T cells were collected.

The chain is built from TRBV3-1 (or the pseudogene TRBV3-2) and TRBJ1-6, with D possibly TRBD1 on 5 matching bases. Sequenced here: cultured CD4+ T cells from PBMCs, sampled from a patient who received antiretroviral therapy. The sequence derives from an adult with HIV. The donor label of this sample is uncertain. Written as DNA, the CDR3 is TGTGCCAGCAGCCAAGATCGCCTCGGGGGGACCTCGGGCTCACCCCTCCACTTT. It codes for CASSQDRLGGTSGSPLHF.